Listed below are T cell receptor beta chains from one sample, sequenced in a study of blood T cells in healthy people across ages. TCRdb reprocessed the 5' RACE reads via MiXCR and lists one record per CDR3 protein. This sample yields 1.5 million to 2 million distinct CDR3 sequences, of which about 50% are seen a single time; less than 2.5% belongs to the top ten. What was sequenced was blood. The source is a woman aged 40 to 50 in good health. The CDR3 runs from the conserved cysteine through the conserved F or W. D genes are given only for firm matches. Clone size is shown for a subset of rows, as once, few, many or a class of expanded clone.

TRBJ1-2 NA TRBV5-1 NA CASSLAKEHGYTF TGCGCCAGCAGCTTGGCCAAAGAACATGGCTACACCTTC
TRBJ1-5 few TRBV7-2 TRBD1 CASSLVGTGGTQPQHF TGTGCCAGCAGCTTAGTTGGGACAGGGGGCACTCAGCCCCAGCATTTT
TRBJ1-2 NA TRBV7-8 NA CAAATGMEYGYTF TGTGCCGCGGCGACAGGCATGGAATATGGCTACACCTTC
TRBJ2-3 NA TRBV7-9 NA CASSPADTYTDTQYF TGTGCCAGCAGCCCGGCGGACACTTACACAGATACGCAGTATTTT
TRBJ1-4 NA TRBV29-1 NA CSVEGRGREKLFF TGCAGCGTTGAGGGCAGGGGACGTGAAAAACTGTTTTTT
TRBJ1-1 NA TRBV28 NA CASSFITEFSEAFF TGTGCCAGCAGTTTCATTACGGAATTCTCTGAAGCTTTCTTT
TRBJ2-5 few TRBV20-1 NA CSARHSGEVGETQYF TGCAGTGCCCGTCATTCGGGTGAGGTTGGAGAGACCCAGTACTTC
TRBJ1-4 once TRBV11-2 NA CASSLDLRAGEKLFF TGTGCCAGCAGCTTAGATCTCAGGGCAGGTGAAAAACTGTTTTTT
TRBJ1-4 NA TRBV7-2 TRBD1 CASSTSGTGNEKLFF TGTGCCAGCAGCACCTCCGGGACAGGGAATGAAAAACTGTTTTTT
TRBJ1-2 NA TRBV2 NA CARPGISGYTF TGTGCTAGACCAGGGATTTCGGGCTACACCTTC
TRBJ2-1 NA TRBV20-1 NA CSARRDTEGSEQFF TGCAGTGCTAGAAGGGACACCGAGGGTAGTGAGCAGTTCTTC
TRBJ2-7 few TRBV9 NA CASSGVQSSYNEQYF TGTGCCAGCAGCGGAGTCCAGAGCTCCTACAATGAGCAGTACTTC
TRBJ1-2 NA TRBV12-3/TRBV12-4 TRBD1 CASSFRTGGDRRRSYTF TGTGCCAGCAGTTTTAGGACAGGGGGGGACCGACGTAGGAGCTACACCTTC
TRBJ2-5 NA TRBV20-1 NA CSPKGGAQETQYF TGCAGTCCAAAAGGGGGTGCTCAAGAGACCCAGTACTTC
TRBJ2-7 many TRBV5-1 NA CASSLPRGEQYF TGCGCCAGCAGCTTGCCCAGGGGCGAGCAGTACTTC
TRBJ2-1 NA TRBV6-5 NA CASSYSALMGEQFF TGTGCCAGCAGTTACTCGGCGCTAATGGGTGAGCAGTTCTTC
TRBJ1-6 NA TRBV9 TRBD1 CTSSAEGQEYNSPLHF TGTACCAGCAGCGCTGAAGGACAGGAATATAATTCACCCCTCCACTTT
TRBJ1-2 NA TRBV28 TRBD1 CASSLEVRGLRGYTF TGTGCCAGCAGTTTAGAAGTAAGGGGGCTTAGGGGCTACACCTTC
TRBJ2-1 NA TRBV7-9 NA CASSSTATENNEQFF TGTGCCAGCAGCTCCACTGCGACAGAAAACAATGAGCAGTTCTTC
TRBJ2-5 NA TRBV29-1 NA CSVEEITGLETQYF TGCAGCGTTGAAGAGATCACAGGGTTAGAGACCCAGTACTTC
TRBJ2-1 NA TRBV20-1 TRBD2 CSARAILAGVLNEQFF TGCAGTGCTAGAGCGATACTAGCGGGGGTGTTAAATGAGCAGTTCTTC
TRBJ1-2 NA TRBV4-2 TRBD1 CASSARDSFSGYTF TGTGCCAGCAGCGCCCGGGACAGTTTTTCCGGCTACACCTTC
TRBJ2-5 NA TRBV6-5 TRBD2 CASSRPTGGETQYF TGTGCCAGCAGCCGACCCACGGGGGGAGAGACCCAGTACTTC
TRBJ2-5 NA TRBV7-2 TRBD2 CASFSPRGRAGETQYF TGTGCCAGCTTTTCCCCTCGCGGGAGGGCCGGAGAGACCCAGTACTTC
TRBJ2-7 many TRBV13 NA CASSPGATYEQYF TGTGCCAGCAGCCCCGGGGCGACCTACGAGCAGTACTTC
TRBJ2-7 NA TRBV4-3 TRBD1 CASSPDRASSYNEQYF TGCGCCAGCAGCCCTGACAGGGCATCCTCCTACAATGAGCAGTACTTC
TRBJ2-7 NA TRBV14 NA CASSPTGTHEQYF TGTGCCAGCAGCCCAACCGGGACACACGAGCAGTACTTC
TRBJ1-2 NA TRBV6-2/TRBV6-3 NA CASSYLGRGNYGYTF TGTGCCAGCAGTTACCTTGGGAGAGGGAACTATGGCTACACCTTC
TRBJ2-7 NA TRBV7-9 NA CASSSRAGNYEQYF TGTGCCAGCAGCTCCCGCGCGGGGAACTACGAGCAGTACTTC
TRBJ2-3 NA TRBV4-2 NA CASSQDKGAGIITDTQYF TGTGCCAGCAGCCAAGATAAGGGAGCAGGCATAATCACAGATACGCAGTATTTT
TRBJ2-1 NA TRBV28 TRBD2 CASSPFSGGSHNEQFF TGTGCCAGCAGTCCCTTTAGCGGGGGGAGCCACAATGAGCAGTTCTTC
TRBJ2-1 once TRBV7-2 TRBD1 CASSLTGGLTYNEQFF TGTGCCAGCAGCCTGACAGGGGGGCTGACCTACAATGAGCAGTTCTTC
TRBJ2-5 NA TRBV24-1 TRBD2 CATSDRGGSNVQYF TGTGCCACCAGTGACCGCGGGGGTTCCAATGTGCAGTACTTC
TRBJ1-2 NA TRBV2 TRBD1 CAARRGTVGYGYTF TGTGCCGCCCGTAGGGGGACAGTGGGTTACGGCTACACCTTC
TRBJ2-5 NA TRBV5-5 NA CASSLRAGKIGETQYF TGTGCCAGCAGCTTAAGGGCAGGGAAGATTGGAGAGACCCAGTACTTC
TRBJ2-5 NA TRBV12-3/TRBV12-4 NA CASLSSGYQETQYF TGTGCCAGCCTCTCGAGCGGGTACCAAGAGACCCAGTACTTC
TRBJ1-5 many TRBV20-1 NA CSANGISQPQHF TGCAGTGCTAATGGGATCTCGCAGCCCCAGCATTTT
TRBJ2-1 NA TRBV12-3/TRBV12-4 NA CASRLGQRDNEQFF TGTGCCAGCAGACTTGGACAGCGGGACAATGAGCAGTTCTTC
TRBJ1-2 NA TRBV6-2/TRBV6-3 NA CASSSSAFAFYGYTF TGTGCCAGCAGTTCCTCAGCCTTCGCCTTCTATGGCTACACCTTC
TRBJ1-4 NA TRBV7-8 NA CASSPGWGANTNEKLFF TGTGCCAGCAGCCCAGGGTGGGGGGCGAACACTAATGAAAAACTGTTTTTT